The rows below give T cell receptor beta chains drawn from one sample of a study of shared clonotypes between healthy human individuals. Data came from immunoSEQ multiplex PCR; TCRdb stores just in-frame clones and leaves some out. The data hold some 2.1 million clones, with 85% to 95% observed a single time. Material: naive CD4+ T cells sorted from blood. These receptors originate from a man aged 18-30 years in good health. Both conserved end residues are part of each CDR3. The D gene is left open where the match is weak. Some rows have no size entry. The others give once, few or many, or a class for an expanded clone.

>TRBV6-4|.|TRBJ1-2|TRBD1
CASSDSDRGAYTF
TGTGCCAGCAGTGACTCGGACAGGGGAGCCTACACCTTC
>TRBV4-1|.|TRBJ2-2|.
CASRLGENTGELFF
TGCGCCAGCAGGTTGGGGGAGAACACCGGGGAGCTGTTTTTT
>TRBV5-4|few|TRBJ1-6|.
CASSLGGASVRSPLHF
TGTGCCAGCAGCTTAGGAGGGGCGTCTGTTCGTTCACCCCTCCACTTT
>TRBV10-3|.|TRBJ2-5|TRBD2
CAISGLAGEETQYF
TGTGCCATCAGTGGTCTAGCGGGAGAAGAGACCCAGTACTTC
>TRBV5-1|.|TRBJ1-3|.
CASSLQEGNTIYF
TGCGCCAGCAGTTTGCAGGAAGGAAACACCATATATTTT
>TRBV28|.|TRBJ1-1|TRBD1
CASSLIQGGTEAFF
TGTGCCAGCAGTTTAATCCAGGGGGGCACTGAAGCTTTCTTT
>TRBV18|.|TRBJ1-2|.
CASSLRDNYGYTF
TGTGCCAGCTCACTCCGGGATAACTATGGCTACACCTTC
>TRBV9|.|TRBJ2-1|TRBD2
CASNRGTSGYNEQFF
TGTGCCAGCAACCGAGGGACTAGCGGGTACAATGAGCAGTTCTTC
>TRBV5-1|.|TRBJ2-5|.
CASSLEATQETQYF
TGCGCCAGCAGCTTGGAGGCGACTCAAGAGACCCAGTACTTC
>TRBV7-8|.|TRBJ2-7|TRBD1
CASSWDRGRGEQYF
TGTGCCAGCAGTTGGGACAGGGGGCGCGGCGAGCAGTACTTC
>TRBV7-2|.|TRBJ2-4|.
CASSLTPVSIQYF
TGTGCCAGCAGCTTAACCCCAGTGAGCATTCAGTACTTC
>TRBV7-6|.|TRBJ2-2|TRBD2
CASSVNPTSVGTGELFF
TGTGCCAGCAGCGTAAACCCGACTAGCGTGGGCACCGGGGAGCTGTTTTTT
>TRBV5-1|.|TRBJ2-5|.
CASRPETQYF
TGCGCCAGCAGACCCGAGACCCAGTACTTC
>TRBV10-2|.|TRBJ1-3|.
CASTARGNTIYF
TGCGCCAGCACTGCACGAGGAAACACCATATATTTT
>TRBV2|.|TRBJ1-1|TRBD1
CASSRDRKNTEAFF
TGTGCCAGCAGTCGGGACAGAAAGAACACTGAAGCTTTCTTT
>TRBV7-9|once|TRBJ2-3|.
CASSFASTDTQYF
TGTGCCAGCAGCTTTGCGAGCACAGATACGCAGTATTTT
>TRBV30|.|TRBJ1-6|.
CAWSLVSGAPNSPLHF
TGTGCCTGGAGCTTGGTCTCGGGGGCCCCTAATTCACCCCTCCACTTT
>TRBV18|.|TRBJ2-3|.
CASSPYLTDTQYF
TGTGCCAGCTCACCATATCTGACAGATACGCAGTATTTT
>TRBV9|.|TRBJ2-4|TRBD1
CASSPRTGRNIQYF
TGTGCCAGCAGCCCCCGGACAGGTCGAAACATTCAGTACTTC
>TRBV29-1|.|TRBJ1-3|.
CSVEGSESSGNTIYF
TGCAGCGTTGAGGGCTCCGAAAGCTCTGGAAACACCATATATTTT
>TRBV19|.|TRBJ2-1|.
CASSIGALGGNEQFF
TGTGCCAGTAGTATTGGAGCGCTTGGTGGCAATGAGCAGTTCTTC
>TRBV10-2|.|TRBJ1-5|.
CASCDGRQPQHF
TGCGCCAGCTGCGACGGAAGGCAGCCCCAGCATTTT
>TRBV10-3|.|TRBJ2-2|.
CAISLGKPGGPGELFF
TGTGCCATCAGCCTGGGGAAACCCGGGGGTCCCGGGGAGCTGTTTTTT
>TRBV29-1|.|TRBJ2-5|TRBD2
CSVAIRFAGDETQYF
TGCAGCGTTGCTATACGGTTCGCGGGAGACGAGACCCAGTACTTC
>TRBV6-6|.|TRBJ2-7|TRBD1
CASSYSRGPASYEQYF
TGTGCCAGCAGTTACTCGAGGGGGCCGGCCTCCTACGAGCAGTACTTC
>TRBV5-4|.|TRBJ1-1|.
CASSIVGGQSTEAFF
TGTGCCAGCAGCATTGTGGGCGGGCAGAGCACTGAAGCTTTCTTT
>TRBV14|.|TRBJ2-7|.
CASSQTPPYEQYF
TGTGCCAGCAGCCAGACCCCACCCTACGAGCAGTACTTC
>TRBV2|.|TRBJ2-7|.
CASTGDFYEQYF
TGTGCCAGCACCGGGGATTTTTACGAGCAGTACTTC
>TRBV7-8|.|TRBJ2-2|.
CASSLGFGGNTGELFF
TGTGCCAGCAGCTTAGGTTTCGGGGGAAACACCGGGGAGCTGTTTTTT
>TRBV6-6|.|TRBJ1-3|.
CASSYSVGNTIYF
TGTGCCAGCAGTTACTCCGTTGGAAACACCATATATTTT
>TRBV7-2|.|TRBJ2-4|TRBD1
CASSFRPQGASDKNIQYF
TGTGCCAGCAGCTTTAGGCCGCAGGGGGCGTCGGACAAAAACATTCAGTACTTC
>TRBV7-9|.|TRBJ2-7|.
CASSLASGSRDEQYF
TGTGCCAGCAGCTTAGCTAGCGGCTCTCGGGACGAGCAGTACTTC
>TRBV19|.|TRBJ1-5|.
CASSIVQGSTGPQHF
TGTGCCAGTAGTATAGTTCAGGGGTCTACCGGGCCCCAGCATTTT
>TRBV12-5|.|TRBJ2-1|TRBD2
CASGISGGEGNEQFF
TGTGCTAGTGGTATTAGCGGGGGCGAGGGGAATGAGCAGTTCTTC
>TRBV28|.|TRBJ1-4|.
CASKEAGAGEKLFF
TGTGCCAGCAAAGAAGCGGGGGCGGGAGAAAAACTGTTTTTT
>TRBV6-5|once|TRBJ1-1|.
CASSNGRGTEAFF
TGTGCCAGCAGCAACGGCAGGGGCACTGAAGCTTTCTTT
>TRBV7-2|.|TRBJ1-6|.
CASSLAGQGIGSPLHF
TGTGCCAGCAGCTTAGCGGGCCAGGGGATAGGTTCACCCCTCCACTTT
>TRBV7-2|.|TRBJ2-7|.
CASSRNYEQYF
TGTGCCAGCAGCCGCAACTACGAGCAGTACTTC
>TRBV29-1|.|TRBJ1-2|.
CSVERPITHYGYTF
TGCAGCGTTGAAAGACCCATTACCCACTATGGCTACACCTTC
>TRBV15|once|TRBJ2-5|TRBD2
CATSGGRVETQYF
TGTGCCACCAGCGGCGGGAGGGTGGAGACCCAGTACTTC
>TRBV18|.|TRBJ2-1|TRBD1
CASSPLTGGGEQFF
TGTGCCAGCTCACCACTAACAGGGGGCGGTGAGCAGTTCTTC
>TRBV7-9|.|TRBJ1-2|.
CASSFSTPEWETF
TGTGCCAGCAGCTTCAGCACGCCCGAGTGGGAAACCTTC